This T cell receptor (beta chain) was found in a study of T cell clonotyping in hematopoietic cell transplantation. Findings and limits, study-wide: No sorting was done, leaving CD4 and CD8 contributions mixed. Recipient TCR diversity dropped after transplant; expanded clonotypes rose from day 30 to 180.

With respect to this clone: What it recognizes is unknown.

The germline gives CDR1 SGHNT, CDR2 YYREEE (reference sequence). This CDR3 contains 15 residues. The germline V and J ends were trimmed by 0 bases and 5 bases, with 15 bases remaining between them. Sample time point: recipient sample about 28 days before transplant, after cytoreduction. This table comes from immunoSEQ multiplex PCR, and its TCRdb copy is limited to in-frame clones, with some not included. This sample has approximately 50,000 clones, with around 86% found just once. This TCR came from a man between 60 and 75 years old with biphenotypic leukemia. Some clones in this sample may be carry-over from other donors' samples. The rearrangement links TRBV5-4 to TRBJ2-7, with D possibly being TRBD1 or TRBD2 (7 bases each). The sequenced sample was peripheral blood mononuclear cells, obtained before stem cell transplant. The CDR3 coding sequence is TGTGCCAGCAGCTTGGTCGACAGGGAGGGCGACGAGCAGTACTTC. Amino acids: CASSLVDREGDEQYF. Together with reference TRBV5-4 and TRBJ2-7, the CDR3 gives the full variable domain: ETGVTQSPTHLIKTRGQQVTLRCSSQSGHNTVSWYQQALGQGPQFIFQYYREEENGRGNFPPRFSGLQFPNYSSELNVNALELDDSALYLCASSLVDREGDEQYFGPGTRLTVT.